Presented here are 25 T cell receptor beta chains from one specimen sequenced in a study of beta chain features in type 1 diabetes. Every bit of the isolated RNA underwent reverse transcription, so sequencing read expressed TCRB transcripts. Using immunoSEQ multiplex PCR, the repertoire was profiled, and TCRdb retains in-frame clones only, with some absent. This sample has around 500,000 clones, with 11% found just once. Specimen: naive CD4+ T cells from blood. The origin of the receptors is a woman aged 18-29 years in good health.

J is TRBJ2-3 and V is TRBV2; tentative D call: TRBD2 (6 bases). Germline CDR1 reads SNHLY; CDR2 reads FYNNEI. The germline V and J ends were trimmed by 6 bases and 2 bases, with 18 bases remaining between them. The length of the CDR3 is 16 residues. CDR3 coding DNA: TGTGCCAGCAGGCCTAACCCGGAGGGCCTCACAGATACGCAGTATTTT. It yields the protein CASRPNPEGLTDTQYF.

This clone was seen only once. This chain connects TRBV7-2 to TRBJ1-2, with D hard to call. In germline, CDR1 is SGHTA, CDR2 FQGNSA. The CDR3 is 14 residues long. Between the trimmed V and J ends, which lost 2 bases and 4 bases, there was a span of 11 bases. CDR3 sequence: CASSLNSGSYGYTF. Written as DNA, the CDR3 is TGTGCCAGCAGCTTAAACTCTGGCAGCTATGGCTACACCTTC.

The chain couples TRBV25-1 to TRBJ2-3; perhaps TRBD1 as D (6 bases). The germline V gene has CDR1 MGHDK and CDR2 SYGVNS. The V end was cut by 1 base, the J end by 3 bases, with 20 bases between. CDR3 length equals 18 residues. DNA for the CDR3: TGTGCCAGCAGTGAATCTTACCGCCGGGACACCCCGACAGATACGCAGTATTTT. This gives the protein CASSESYRRDTPTDTQYF.

This clone was counted a few times. The chain links TRBV7-9 to TRBJ1-4, with a possible D match to TRBD1 (5 bases). The CDR3 extends over 19 amino acids. CDR1 is SEHNR, CDR2 FQNEAQ, per germline (reference sequence). The germline V and J ends were trimmed by 2 bases and 0 bases, with 19 bases remaining between them. CDR3 amino acids: CASSLIGARKDATNEKLFF. CDR3 coding DNA: TGTGCCAGCAGCTTAATCGGGGCAAGGAAGGATGCAACTAATGAAAAACTGTTTTTT.

This clone was counted only a few times. The chain employs TRBV11-1 and TRBJ2-1; D ambiguous. V gave up 5 bases and J gave up 4 bases, with 15 bases separating them. CDR3 length: 15 amino acids. Germline V gene sequence: CDR1 SGHAT, CDR2 FQDESV (reference sequence). Here the CDR3 reads CASSTYQRSYNEQFF. CDR3 DNA sequence: TGTGCCAGCAGCACTTATCAGAGGAGTTACAATGAGCAGTTCTTC.

This clone showed up just a few times. The chain recombines TRBV5-1 with TRBJ2-1; 12 bases fit TRBD2. Trimming took 3 bases from V and 8 from J; bases not matched to a gene: 12. The CDR3 consists of 17 residues. Germline V lookup: CDR1 SGHRS, CDR2 YFSETQ. The DNA for the CDR3 is TGCGCCAGCAGCTCCATGACTAGCGGGAGCGTGTTCTATGAGCAGTTCTTC. It translates to CASSSMTSGSVFYEQFF.

This sequence joins TRBV18 and TRBJ2-7; D remains unclear. V shed 0 bases and J shed 4 bases, with 4 bases lying between them. The CDR3 is 12 amino acids. Germline V lookup: CDR1 KGHSH, CDR2 LQKENI. The CDR3 DNA reads TGTGCCAGCTCACCACCGGGGTACGAGCAGTACTTC. Amino acids: CASSPPGYEQYF.

This clone was observed a few times. The V and J genes are TRBV7-9 and TRBJ2-5; D may be TRBD1 or TRBD2 (6 bases each). Trimming took off 6 bases at V and 4 bases at J, with 15 bases between the two ends. From germline, CDR1 is SEHNR and CDR2 FQNEAQ (reference sequence). The CDR3 consists of 14 residues. The CDR3 loop is CASRSTGARETQYF. CDR3 bases: TGTGCCAGCAGGTCTACGGGGGCCCGAGAGACCCAGTACTTC. Based on the CDR3 plus reference TRBV7-9 and TRBJ2-5, the full variable domain is DTGVSQNPRHKITKRGQNVTFRCDPISEHNRLYWYRQTLGQGPEFLTYFQNEAQLEKSRLLSDRFSAERPKGSFSTLEIQRTEQGDSAMYLCASRSTGARETQYFGPGTRLLVL.

This clone was seen a handful of times. The rearrangement uses TRBV11-3 and TRBJ2-6; no clear D gene. CDR1 SGHNT and CDR2 YENEEA come from the germline V gene. The CDR3 totals 15 residues. Trimming left V 4 bases short and J 4 bases short, with 11 bases between. CDR3 DNA: TGTGCCAGCAGCTACGGGCCTGTGGGGGCCAACGTCCTGACTTTC. Encoded protein: CASSYGPVGANVLTF. The entire variable domain, with the rest obtained from reference TRBV11-3 and TRBJ2-6, is as follows: EAGVVQSPRYKIIEKKQPVAFWCNPISGHNTLYWYLQNLGQGPELLIRYENEEAVDDSQLPKDRFSAERLKGVDSTLKIQPAELGDSAVYLCASSYGPVGANVLTFGAGSRLTVL.

This chain links TRBV7-2 with TRBJ1-5, with 7 nucleotides matching TRBD1. Germline assignment: CDR1 SGHTA and CDR2 FQGNSA. The CDR3 is 15 residues long. V gave up 5 bases and J gave up 6 bases; unmatched junction bases: 10. The CDR3 sequence: CASSPTGVQGQPQHF. The CDR3 DNA sequence: TGTGCCAGCAGCCCCACAGGGGTGCAGGGTCAGCCCCAGCATTTT.

The chain is built from TRBV13 and TRBJ2-2, with a tentative D call TRBD2 (5 bases). V lost 2 bases and J 4 bases, leaving 14 bases between the germline ends. Per germline, CDR1 PRHDT and CDR2 FYEKMQ (reference sequence). This CDR3 is 16 amino acids long. CDR3 amino acids: CASSLRGKIGTGELFF. The CDR3 bases are TGTGCCAGCAGCTTACGAGGGAAGATAGGCACCGGGGAGCTGTTTTTT.

This clone has a handful of counts. The CDR3 is CASSPLFTADTQYF. The CDR3 coding sequence is TGTGCCAGCTCACCACTATTCACGGCAGATACGCAGTATTTT. The chain has TRBV18 and TRBJ2-3, with unresolved D. The CDR3 has 14 amino acids. Trimming removed 1 base from V and 4 bases from J, with 9 bases in between. CDR1 is KGHSH and CDR2 is LQKENI in the germline V gene. Full variable domain (outside the CDR3, taken from reference TRBV18 and TRBJ2-3): NAGVMQNPRHLVRRRGQEARLRCSPMKGHSHVYWYRQLPEEGLKFMVYLQKENIIDESGMPKERFSAEFPKEGPSILRIQQVVRGDSAAYFCASSPLFTADTQYFGPGTRLTVL.

The sample holds a few counts of this clone. This chain connects TRBV5-1 to TRBJ1-2; D uncertain. Germline V lookup: CDR1 SGHRS, CDR2 YFSETQ. The CDR3 has 14 amino acids. Trimming stripped 2 bases from V and 2 bases from J, with 10 bases between. The CDR3 protein is CASSFGSSNYGYTF. CDR3 DNA sequence: TGCGCCAGCAGCTTCGGATCTTCGAACTATGGCTACACCTTC.

CDR3: CASRGIGLAKNIQYF. Written as DNA, the CDR3 is TGTGCCAGCAGAGGGATAGGGCTAGCCAAAAACATTCAGTACTTC. The chain is built from TRBV11-2 and TRBJ2-4; no definite D call. Trimming removed 6 bases at V and 0 bases at J, with 12 bases between. This CDR3 has 15 residues. The V gene's germline CDR1 is SGHAT and CDR2 FQNNGV.

The chain combines TRBV29-1 with TRBJ1-1; D remains unclear. V was cut by 1 base and J by 1 base, with 7 bases left in between. In germline, CDR1 is SQVTM, CDR2 ANQGSEA. The CDR3 has 13 amino acids. CDR3 in DNA: TGCAGCGTTGAAGTTACGAGGAACACTGAAGCTTTCTTT. This translates into CSVEVTRNTEAFF.

The chain is built from TRBV15 and TRBJ2-1; D gene unclear. Germline V lookup: CDR1 LNHNV, CDR2 YYDKDF (reference sequence). Trimming took 1 base from V and 5 from J, leaving 18 bases between them. The CDR3 loop spans 17 amino acids. The CDR3 loop is CATSRVRPGLGNNEQFF. The CDR3 nucleotides read TGTGCCACCAGCAGAGTGAGACCCGGGCTGGGGAACAATGAGCAGTTCTTC.

The chain employs TRBV28 and TRBJ2-7; D possibly uses TRBD1 or TRBD2 (5 bases each). The CDR3 totals 15 residues. Trimming cost V 5 bases and J 6 bases, with 20 bases left between them. CDR1 is MDHEN, CDR2 SYDVKM, per germline. The CDR3 loop reads CASSRPRDALSEQYV. CDR3 DNA: TGTGCCAGCAGTCGACCCCGGGACGCACTATCCGAGCAGTACGTC.

This chain uses TRBV28 with TRBJ1-5, with unresolved D. CDR3 length equals 11 residues. Germline V lookup: CDR1 MDHEN, CDR2 SYDVKM. V lost 6 bases and J lost 11, with 11 bases in between. The CDR3 loop reads CASSLLGSQHF. In nucleotides, the CDR3 is TGTGCCAGCAGCCTTCTTGGGTCCCAGCATTTT.

This clone came up a few times. The chain is built from TRBV27 and TRBJ2-5; D is ambiguous. This CDR3 contains 12 residues. Germline-derived CDR1 and CDR2 are MNHEY and SMNVEV (reference sequence). V was trimmed by 5 bases and J by 4 bases, leaving 8 bases between them. The CDR3 sequence: CASSLNGETQYF. Written as DNA, the CDR3 is TGTGCCAGCAGTCTTAATGGAGAGACCCAGTACTTC.

J is TRBJ1-5 and V is TRBV30; the D is unclear. Trimming removed 7 bases at V and 0 bases at J, with 25 bases between. CDR3 length: 18 amino acids. In germline, CDR1 is GTSNPN, CDR2 SVGIG (reference sequence). The CDR3 sequence: CALSQGRQSIYSNQPQHF. The CDR3 DNA reads as TGTGCCTTGAGCCAAGGACGGCAGTCGATCTATAGCAATCAGCCCCAGCATTTT.

This clone was recorded a few times. This chain links TRBV15 with TRBJ2-7, with 9 positions matching TRBD1. The V gene end was trimmed by 0 bases and the J gene end by 3 bases; junction bases not matched to a gene: 6. This CDR3 comprises 16 residues. Germline-derived CDR1 and CDR2 are LNHNV and YYDKDF (reference sequence). CDR3 in amino acids: CATSRDAGTGNYEQYF. CDR3 bases: TGTGCCACCAGCAGAGATGCCGGGACAGGGAACTACGAGCAGTACTTC.

This clone was counted between two and nine times. The gene calls are TRBV7-8 and TRBJ2-1; D might be TRBD1 or TRBD2, each matching 5 bases. The V end was cut by 5 bases, the J end by 7 bases, with 18 bases between. The CDR3 sequence is 15 residues long. Germline CDR1 and CDR2: SGHVS and FQNEAQ. CDR3 nucleotides: TGTGCCAGCAGCATTCGGGACCCCTCGCGAAATGAGCAGTTCTTC. Protein product: CASSIRDPSRNEQFF.

This chain connects TRBV30 to TRBJ2-5; the D gene is possibly TRBD1 (6 bases). Germline V lookup: CDR1 GTSNPN, CDR2 SVGIG (reference sequence). The CDR3 covers 11 residues. V lost 4 bases and J 6 bases, leaving 9 bases between the germline ends. The CDR3 DNA is TGTGCCTGGACCACAGGGCAGACCCAGTACTTC. Its translation is CAWTTGQTQYF.

The count of this clone is one. The V gene is TRBV11-3, the J gene TRBJ1-1; 9 nucleotides align to TRBD1. Losses at the gene ends were 4 bases for V and 6 bases for J; bases not matched to a gene: 6. The CDR3 sequence is 14 residues long. The germline V gene has CDR1 SGHNT and CDR2 YENEEA. CDR3 in amino acids: CASSSQGARAEAFF. Here the CDR3 DNA reads TGTGCCAGCAGCTCACAGGGGGCGAGGGCTGAAGCTTTCTTT.

This clone was recorded a few times. The V gene is TRBV18, the J gene TRBJ1-2; D is unresolved. Between the trimmed V and J ends, which lost 3 bases and 4 bases, there was a span of 9 bases. From germline, CDR1 is KGHSH and CDR2 LQKENI. The CDR3 contains 13 residues. The CDR3 here is CASSPTGPYGYTF. The CDR3 DNA reads TGTGCCAGCTCACCCACGGGTCCCTATGGCTACACCTTC.